This T cell receptor beta chain was identified in a study of cytomegalovirus exposure and HLA in healthy donors. Germline V gene sequence: CDR1 SGHNT, CDR2 YYREEE (reference sequence). The CDR3 runs to 13 residues. V shed 0 bases and J shed 5 bases, with 6 bases lying between them. Healthy bone marrow donors made up the cohort. With 60 Vbeta and 13 Jbeta primers, the PCR was carried out. In the original processing: It was a later analysis that counted around 85 million unique TCR beta chains, of which roughly 11 million were shared. Measured with immunoSEQ multiplex PCR; TCRdb has only the in-frame clones, and not every one. The V and J calls and clone size come from that table; D and trimming were worked out from the DNA. The sample carries 220,000 or so clones, around four fifths recorded once. Study findings and constraints: Common viral pathogens seemed, in a later analysis, to connect with several of the most significant clusters. CMV antigen specificity was confirmed in vitro for a few CMV-associated chains.

As to this clone: Antigen: not known.

The sample comprised PBMCs. This clonotype was sampled from a man aged 50-60 years in good health and CMV-seronegative. V is TRBV5-4 and J is TRBJ1-3, with a weak D call TRBD1 (5 bases). The CDR3 reads CASSLGQRNTIYF. CDR3 DNA: TGTGCCAGCAGCTTGGGACAGCGAAACACCATATATTTT. Full variable domain (outside the CDR3, taken from reference TRBV5-4 and TRBJ1-3): ETGVTQSPTHLIKTRGQQVTLRCSSQSGHNTVSWYQQALGQGPQFIFQYYREEENGRGNFPPRFSGLQFPNYSSELNVNALELDDSALYLCASSLGQRNTIYFGEGSWLTVV.